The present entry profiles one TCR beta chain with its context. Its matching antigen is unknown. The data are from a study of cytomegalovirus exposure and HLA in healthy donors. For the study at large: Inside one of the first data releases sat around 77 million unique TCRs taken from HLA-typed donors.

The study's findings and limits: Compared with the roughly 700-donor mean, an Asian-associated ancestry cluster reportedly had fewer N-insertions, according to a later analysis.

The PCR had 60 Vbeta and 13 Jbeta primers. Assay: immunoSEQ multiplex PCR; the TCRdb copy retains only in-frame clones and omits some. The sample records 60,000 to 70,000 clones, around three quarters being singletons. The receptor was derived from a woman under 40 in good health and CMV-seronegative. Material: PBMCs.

The CDR3 sequence is CASSLGQAGQPQHF. Written as DNA, the CDR3 is TGTGCCAGCAGCTTAGGACAGGCTGGGCAGCCCCAGCATTTT. The V and J genes are TRBV7-2 and TRBJ1-5, with a possible D match to TRBD1 (6 bases). V was pared by 1 base and J by 7 bases, with 11 bases between. The CDR3 spans 14 residues. Germline V gene data show CDR1 as SGHTA and CDR2 as FQGNSA.